A selection of T cell receptor beta chains follows, all from one sample in a study of T-cell reconstitution after alpha-beta-depleted transplantation in children. TCRdb fed the PCR reads into MiXCR, producing one record per CDR3 protein. The table shows some 500,000 distinct CDR3 sequences, with 15% to 20% occurring only once. The sample in question was PBMCs from the stem cell graft donor, obtained from the stem cell graft. The source of these receptors is a human donor who donated a stem cell graft to a child with acute lymphoblastic leukemia. CDR3s include the opening cysteine and the closing phenylalanine or tryptophan. Fields, in order: clone size, J gene, V gene, D gene, CDR3 DNA, CDR3 protein. A D gene is named only where the DNA matches it firmly. The size field is filled for only some rows; it gives once, few, many or a size class.

clone_size: NA
j_call: TRBJ2-7
v_call: TRBV20-1
d_call: NA
cdr3_nt: TGCAGTGCTCTCCGGGACTTGGCCCACGGAAAGTACTTC
cdr3_aa: CSALRDLAHGKYF

clone_size: NA
j_call: TRBJ2-1
v_call: TRBV20-1
d_call: NA
cdr3_nt: TGCAGTGCTAAATCATCCCGAACTAGCCTGAAGCAGTTCTTC
cdr3_aa: CSAKSSRTSLKQFF

clone_size: few
j_call: TRBJ2-7
v_call: TRBV12-3/TRBV12-4
d_call: NA
cdr3_nt: TGTGCCAGCAGTCGTCCCGGGACCCTATCCTACGAGCAGTACTTC
cdr3_aa: CASSRPGTLSYEQYF

clone_size: few
j_call: TRBJ1-1
v_call: TRBV5-1
d_call: NA
cdr3_nt: TGCGCCAGCGCCCCAGCGGGCACTGAAGCTTTCTTT
cdr3_aa: CASAPAGTEAFF

clone_size: NA
j_call: TRBJ1-2
v_call: TRBV20-1
d_call: NA
cdr3_nt: TGCAGTGCTGGACCCGACAGGCGAGCTAACTATGGCTACACCTTC
cdr3_aa: CSAGPDRRANYGYTF

clone_size: few
j_call: TRBJ1-3
v_call: TRBV7-8
d_call: NA
cdr3_nt: TGTGCCAGCAGCATACCGGGAGCTGGAAACACCATATATTTT
cdr3_aa: CASSIPGAGNTIYF

clone_size: few
j_call: TRBJ2-3
v_call: TRBV9
d_call: NA
cdr3_nt: TGTGCCAGCAGCGTAGCAGCTAGCGCCACAGATACGCAGTATTTT
cdr3_aa: CASSVAASATDTQYF

clone_size: NA
j_call: TRBJ2-7
v_call: TRBV3-1
d_call: NA
cdr3_nt: TGTGCCTGCAGCCAAGACGGGGTTGGGCGGTACTATTCCTACGAGCAGTACTTC
cdr3_aa: CACSQDGVGRYYSYEQYF

clone_size: NA
j_call: TRBJ2-1
v_call: TRBV5-1
d_call: NA
cdr3_nt: TGCGCCAGCAGCTTGGGCCAGGTCAATGAGCAGTTCTTC
cdr3_aa: CASSLGQVNEQFF

clone_size: few
j_call: TRBJ2-1
v_call: TRBV5-5
d_call: NA
cdr3_nt: TGTGCCAGCAGCTTTAGAGTCGGGACCGCCTACAATGAGCAGTTCTTC
cdr3_aa: CASSFRVGTAYNEQFF

clone_size: few
j_call: TRBJ2-2
v_call: TRBV7-6
d_call: TRBD1
cdr3_nt: TGTGCCAGCAGCTCAGACAGGGGAAGAGACACCGGGGAGCTGTTTTTT
cdr3_aa: CASSSDRGRDTGELFF

clone_size: few
j_call: TRBJ2-2
v_call: TRBV25-1
d_call: TRBD1
cdr3_nt: TGTGCCAGCCTTGGACAGGGGGCCGGGGAGCTGTTTTTT
cdr3_aa: CASLGQGAGELFF

clone_size: NA
j_call: TRBJ2-3
v_call: TRBV5-1
d_call: TRBD2
cdr3_nt: TGCGCCAGCAGCTTGGGGGGACTAGCGGGAGATACGCAGTATTTT
cdr3_aa: CASSLGGLAGDTQYF

clone_size: few
j_call: TRBJ1-2
v_call: TRBV6-5
d_call: TRBD1
cdr3_nt: TGTGCCAGCAGTTACGGACAGGCATCCAACTATGGCTACACCTTC
cdr3_aa: CASSYGQASNYGYTF

clone_size: NA
j_call: TRBJ2-1
v_call: TRBV7-9
d_call: TRBD2
cdr3_nt: TGTGCCAGCAGCCCGGCCGGGACTAAGAGGTATGAGCAGTTCTTC
cdr3_aa: CASSPAGTKRYEQFF

clone_size: NA
j_call: TRBJ2-1
v_call: TRBV5-1
d_call: TRBD1
cdr3_nt: TGCGCCAGCAGCTTTTTAGGACAGGGTCAAGGTGAGCAGTTCTTC
cdr3_aa: CASSFLGQGQGEQFF

clone_size: few
j_call: TRBJ2-5
v_call: TRBV4-1
d_call: NA
cdr3_nt: TGCGCCAGCAGCCCTCCGGGAAGGGCTCGACAAGAGACCCAGTACTTC
cdr3_aa: CASSPPGRARQETQYF

clone_size: many
j_call: TRBJ2-6
v_call: TRBV6-5
d_call: NA
cdr3_nt: TGTGCCAGCAGTTACCAGGGCTCTGGGGCCAACGTCCTGACTTTC
cdr3_aa: CASSYQGSGANVLTF

clone_size: many
j_call: TRBJ1-1
v_call: TRBV7-3
d_call: NA
cdr3_nt: TGTGCCAGCAGCTTAGAAAGGGGGACTGAAGCTTTCTTT
cdr3_aa: CASSLERGTEAFF

clone_size: NA
j_call: TRBJ1-4
v_call: TRBV12-3/TRBV12-4
d_call: NA
cdr3_nt: TGTGCCAGCAGCACCGGACCGATGGCCGCAAAACTGTTTTTT
cdr3_aa: CASSTGPMAAKLFF

clone_size: NA
j_call: TRBJ2-3
v_call: TRBV7-3
d_call: NA
cdr3_nt: TGTGCCAGCAGCTTCACCCACACAGATACGCAGTATTTT
cdr3_aa: CASSFTHTDTQYF

clone_size: many
j_call: TRBJ1-1
v_call: TRBV4-1
d_call: TRBD1
cdr3_nt: TGCGCCAGCAGCCAGGGACAGGGAGGGACTGAAGCTTTCTTT
cdr3_aa: CASSQGQGGTEAFF

clone_size: NA
j_call: TRBJ2-1
v_call: TRBV12-3/TRBV12-4
d_call: NA
cdr3_nt: TGTGCCAGCAGTAACTCCGGCGGGCGGAATTACAATGAGCAGTTCTTC
cdr3_aa: CASSNSGGRNYNEQFF

clone_size: NA
j_call: TRBJ2-1
v_call: TRBV6-2/TRBV6-3
d_call: TRBD2
cdr3_nt: TGTGCCAGCAGTCGGGGACTAGCGGGAGGGGGCCTGAATGAGCAGTTCTTC
cdr3_aa: CASSRGLAGGGLNEQFF

clone_size: few
j_call: TRBJ2-4
v_call: TRBV12-3/TRBV12-4
d_call: NA
cdr3_nt: TGTGCCAGCAGCAGGGGTTTGGACATTCAGTACTTC
cdr3_aa: CASSRGLDIQYF

clone_size: few
j_call: TRBJ2-7
v_call: TRBV20-1
d_call: NA
cdr3_nt: TGCAGTGCTAGAGTCGAATACTTCCCCTACGAGCAGTACTTC
cdr3_aa: CSARVEYFPYEQYF

clone_size: NA
j_call: TRBJ2-3
v_call: TRBV10-2
d_call: NA
cdr3_nt: TGCGCCAGCAGACTGCAGCCGGGACGCACAGATACGCAGTATTTT
cdr3_aa: CASRLQPGRTDTQYF

clone_size: NA
j_call: TRBJ1-3
v_call: TRBV12-3/TRBV12-4
d_call: NA
cdr3_nt: TGTGCCAGCAGTTTAGCCAGGGTTGGAAACACCATATATTTT
cdr3_aa: CASSLARVGNTIYF

clone_size: NA
j_call: TRBJ2-7
v_call: TRBV19
d_call: NA
cdr3_nt: TGTGCCAGTAGTATACAAAAATCCAGCACCAGCTACGAGCAGTACTTC
cdr3_aa: CASSIQKSSTSYEQYF

clone_size: few
j_call: TRBJ1-4
v_call: TRBV7-6
d_call: NA
cdr3_nt: TGTGCCAGCAGCTTAAGAGGGGCGGAGAATGAAAAACTGTTTTTT
cdr3_aa: CASSLRGAENEKLFF

clone_size: NA
j_call: TRBJ2-7
v_call: TRBV19
d_call: NA
cdr3_nt: TGTGCCAGTAGGAAGGACAGTCTAGATGGCTCCTACGAGCAGTACTTC
cdr3_aa: CASRKDSLDGSYEQYF

clone_size: NA
j_call: TRBJ1-5
v_call: TRBV28
d_call: TRBD1
cdr3_nt: TGTGCCAGCAGTCCAGGGGGAGTCGGGAATCAGCCCCAGCATTTT
cdr3_aa: CASSPGGVGNQPQHF

clone_size: NA
j_call: TRBJ2-3
v_call: TRBV20-1
d_call: NA
cdr3_nt: TGCAGTGCCCAGAAAAGGGACTGGCAAGATACGCAGTATTTT
cdr3_aa: CSAQKRDWQDTQYF

clone_size: few
j_call: TRBJ1-2
v_call: TRBV5-6
d_call: TRBD1
cdr3_nt: TGTGCCAGCAGCCAAGCGTCAGGGGGCGAGGGCTACACCTTC
cdr3_aa: CASSQASGGEGYTF

clone_size: NA
j_call: TRBJ1-6
v_call: TRBV20-1
d_call: NA
cdr3_nt: TGCAGTGCCCGACCTCCAAGGGGGGATTCACCCCTCCACTTT
cdr3_aa: CSARPPRGDSPLHF

clone_size: NA
j_call: TRBJ2-1
v_call: TRBV12-3/TRBV12-4
d_call: NA
cdr3_nt: TGTGCCAGCACACTAGGGGTTTACAATGAGCAGTTCTTC
cdr3_aa: CASTLGVYNEQFF

clone_size: few
j_call: TRBJ2-7
v_call: TRBV7-2
d_call: TRBD2
cdr3_nt: TGTGCCAGCAGCTTAGTAGCGGGAGGGCCGCACGAGCAGTACTTC
cdr3_aa: CASSLVAGGPHEQYF

clone_size: NA
j_call: TRBJ2-2
v_call: TRBV12-3/TRBV12-4
d_call: NA
cdr3_nt: TGTGCCAGCAGTTTCGTCCCCGGGGAGCTGTTTTTT
cdr3_aa: CASSFVPGELFF

clone_size: NA
j_call: TRBJ1-5
v_call: TRBV29-1
d_call: TRBD1
cdr3_nt: TGCAGCGTCCTAACAGGGGCCCCCGTAAACCAGCATTTT
cdr3_aa: CSVLTGAPVNQHF

clone_size: few
j_call: TRBJ1-4
v_call: TRBV12-3/TRBV12-4
d_call: NA
cdr3_nt: TGTGCCAGTTCGGGGTTCACCAATGAAAAACTGTTTTTT
cdr3_aa: CASSGFTNEKLFF

clone_size: NA
j_call: TRBJ2-1
v_call: TRBV12-3/TRBV12-4
d_call: TRBD1
cdr3_nt: TGTGCCAGCAGTTTAGGGGCAGGGGGCTCCTACAATGAGCAGTTCTTC
cdr3_aa: CASSLGAGGSYNEQFF

clone_size: few
j_call: TRBJ2-6
v_call: TRBV2
d_call: TRBD1
cdr3_nt: TGTGCCAGCAGTCCGATCGACAGGGGGCCTGGGGCCAACGTCCTGACTTTC
cdr3_aa: CASSPIDRGPGANVLTF

clone_size: NA
j_call: TRBJ2-3
v_call: TRBV7-8
d_call: NA
cdr3_nt: TGTGCCAGCAGCGCCGGACAGTTATACACAGATACGCAGTATTTT
cdr3_aa: CASSAGQLYTDTQYF

clone_size: few
j_call: TRBJ1-2
v_call: TRBV5-1
d_call: TRBD1
cdr3_nt: TGCGCCAGCAGCACGGGACAGATCTATGGCTACACCTTC
cdr3_aa: CASSTGQIYGYTF

clone_size: many
j_call: TRBJ2-1
v_call: TRBV5-1
d_call: NA
cdr3_nt: TGCGCCAGCAGCTTGGCCAAGCGGAGCTCCTACAATGAGCAGTTCTTC
cdr3_aa: CASSLAKRSSYNEQFF

clone_size: once
j_call: TRBJ1-5
v_call: TRBV20-1
d_call: NA
cdr3_nt: TGCAGTGCCCCCGGGCGGGGGGCCGGCAATCAGCCCCAGCATTTT
cdr3_aa: CSAPGRGAGNQPQHF

clone_size: NA
j_call: TRBJ2-6
v_call: TRBV5-1
d_call: TRBD2
cdr3_nt: TGCGCCAGCAGCTTGGTAGCCGCGATAGCGGGGATATCTGGGGCCAACGTCCTGACTTTC
cdr3_aa: CASSLVAAIAGISGANVLTF

clone_size: few
j_call: TRBJ2-1
v_call: TRBV5-1
d_call: TRBD2
cdr3_nt: TGCGCCAGCACCGCCAGACTAGCGGGAGGGCCTAATGAGCAGTTCTTC
cdr3_aa: CASTARLAGGPNEQFF

clone_size: few
j_call: TRBJ2-7
v_call: TRBV5-1
d_call: TRBD1
cdr3_nt: TGCGCCAGCAGCAACCCGACAGGGGGCAGCGGCTACGAGCAGTACTTC
cdr3_aa: CASSNPTGGSGYEQYF

clone_size: NA
j_call: TRBJ2-1
v_call: TRBV4-2
d_call: TRBD2
cdr3_nt: TGTGCCAGCAGCCGAGGACTAGCGGGAGAGGGGGCGGGGGATGAGCAGTTCTTC
cdr3_aa: CASSRGLAGEGAGDEQFF

clone_size: many
j_call: TRBJ1-5
v_call: TRBV12-3/TRBV12-4
d_call: NA
cdr3_nt: TGTGCCACTTCTAGAGGCAATCAGCCCCAGCATTTT
cdr3_aa: CATSRGNQPQHF

clone_size: few
j_call: TRBJ2-1
v_call: TRBV5-1
d_call: TRBD2
cdr3_nt: TGCGCCAGCAGATTAGCGGGAGATCACAATGAGCAGTTCTTC
cdr3_aa: CASRLAGDHNEQFF